This T cell receptor beta chain is drawn from a study of control samples from healthy donors and cancer patients. In germline, CDR1 is MNHEY, CDR2 SVGAGI. There are 15 residues in the CDR3. V lost 6 bases and J lost 2; bases outside the gene matches: 6. Only in-frame clones appear in the TCRdb table, and some are missing; sequencing was by immunoSEQ multiplex PCR. The table includes roughly 180,000 clones, roughly 94% detected once. This chain uses TRBV6-5 with TRBJ1-5, with TRBD1 identical over 8 bases. Sequencing used blood. The receptor comes from a woman younger than 35 in good health. The CDR3 nucleotides read TGTGCCAGCAGCATCGACAGGGGAGGCAATCAGCCCCAGCATTTT. It encodes CASSIDRGGNQPQHF.